What follows are 28 T cell receptor beta chains derived from one specimen sequenced in a study of vaccination effects on CD4 cells after COVID-19. Their antigens remain unidentified. Before sequencing, viral peptide pools were used by the ViraFEST assay to expand antigen-specific CD4+ T cells. Cultured cells yielded isolated CD4+ T cells after 10 days. Infection with SARS-CoV-2 occurred in the person between March and December 2020, and PCR confirmed it. Sequencing used immunoSEQ multiplex PCR; TCRdb keeps in-frame clones, though not all of them. The sample yields approximately 40,000 clones, roughly 66% seen once. The sample was CD4+ T cells from PBMCs cultured with a peptide pool, taken before COVID-19 vaccination. The source is a human donor who had a prior SARS-CoV-2 infection.

V gene TRBV5-1 combines with J gene TRBJ1-1, with a tentative D call TRBD1 (5 bases). The CDR3 is 15 amino acids. Germline CDR1 reads SGHRS; CDR2 reads YFSETQ. With 2 bases removed from V and 4 bases from J, the gap between germline ends came to 15 bases. CDR3 nucleotide sequence: TGCGCCAGCAGCTTTTCCGGGGCATGGGGCACTGAAGCTTTCTTT. Its protein is CASSFSGAWGTEAFF.

V and J are TRBV7-9 and TRBJ2-7; 10 bases agree with TRBD1. Germline V gives CDR1 SEHNR, CDR2 FQNEAQ (reference sequence). The CDR3 is 14 amino acids. V gave up 5 bases and J gave up 9 bases; unmatched junction bases: 10. In DNA, the CDR3 is TGTGCCAGCAGCGTGGACAGGGGGGAGTTCGGGCAGTACTTC. Translated, it gives CASSVDRGEFGQYF. Complete variable domain (other parts from reference TRBV7-9 and TRBJ2-7): DTGVSQNPRHKITKRGQNVTFRCDPISEHNRLYWYRQTLGQGPEFLTYFQNEAQLEKSRLLSDRFSAERPKGSFSTLEIQRTEQGDSAMYLCASSVDRGEFGQYFGPGTRLTVT.

The chain links TRBV7-2 to TRBJ1-4; 9 bases agree with TRBD1. After removal of 5 bases from V and 7 bases from J, the junction contained 8 bases not matched to a gene. This CDR3 is built from 15 residues. Germline loops: CDR1 SGHTA, CDR2 FQGNSA. This chain's CDR3 is CASSPWTGELEKLFF. CDR3 nucleotides: TGTGCCAGCAGCCCCTGGACAGGGGAGCTTGAAAAACTGTTTTTT.

This clone appeared a single time. The CDR3 spells CASSLSAAPSTDTQYF. CDR3 nucleotides: TGTGCCAGCAGTTTATCGGCAGCTCCTAGCACAGATACGCAGTATTTT. The chain uses TRBV27 and TRBJ2-3; D is ambiguous. The CDR3 extends over 16 amino acids. V was cut by 0 bases and J by 0 bases, with 10 bases left in between. Germline V gene lookup returns CDR1 MNHEY and CDR2 SMNVEV (reference sequence).

This clone was counted between two and nine times. The chain joins TRBV7-6 to TRBJ2-7; 11 positions agree with TRBD2. Unmatched junction bases numbered 11, after V lost 5 bases and J lost 5 bases. The germline V gene has CDR1 SGHVS and CDR2 FNYEAQ. The CDR3 spans 16 residues. The CDR3: CASSRGLAGTRDEQYF. CDR3 in DNA: TGTGCCAGCAGCCGAGGACTAGCGGGTACTCGGGACGAGCAGTACTTC.

This chain joins TRBV19 and TRBJ2-5; TRBD1 matches 7 bases. V lost 2 bases, J lost 1 base, and 4 bases stayed unmatched. Germline values: CDR1 LNHDA, CDR2 SQIVND (reference sequence). CDR3 length equals 15 residues. CDR3 sequence reads: CASSIPRQGQETQYF. DNA for the CDR3: TGTGCCAGTAGTATACCGCGACAGGGCCAAGAGACCCAGTACTTC.

This chain links TRBV7-2 with TRBJ2-7; TRBD2 agrees at 8 bases. The germline V gene encodes CDR1 SGHTA and CDR2 FQGNSA. The CDR3 loop spans 14 amino acids. V dropped 2 bases and J dropped 3; count of bases not matched to a gene: 3. Here the CDR3 reads CASSLRLAGYEQYF. CDR3 coding DNA: TGTGCCAGCAGCTTAAGGCTAGCGGGCTACGAGCAGTACTTC.

This rearrangement joins TRBV6-6 to TRBJ2-7, with 9 nucleotides matching TRBD1. The CDR3 contains 17 residues. From germline, CDR1 is MNHNY and CDR2 SVGAGI (reference sequence). The ends lost 5 bases at V and 2 bases at J; junction bases unmatched: 13. CDR3 in amino acids: CASSLYLARDRAYEQYF. CDR3 nucleotide sequence: TGTGCCAGCAGTCTCTACCTCGCCCGGGACAGGGCCTACGAGCAGTACTTC.

This rearrangement joins TRBV7-2 to TRBJ2-1; possibly TRBD1 or TRBD2 for D (5 bases each). From germline, CDR1 is SGHTA and CDR2 FQGNSA. Trimming shortened V by 8 bases and J by 3 bases, and 11 bases separated the two germline ends. The CDR3 is made up of 13 amino acids. CDR3 region: CASEGQNYNEQFF. The CDR3, as DNA: TGTGCCAGCGAGGGGCAGAACTACAATGAGCAGTTCTTC.

V usage is TRBV24-1 and J usage is TRBJ1-2; TRBD1 matches 10 bases. CDR3 size: 16 residues. Germline V lookup: CDR1 KGHDR, CDR2 SFDVKD. V dropped 2 bases and J dropped 6; count of bases not matched to a gene: 8. The CDR3 region is CATSDSPPDRGNGYTF. The CDR3 nucleotides are TGTGCCACCAGTGATTCCCCACCGGACAGGGGGAATGGCTACACCTTC.

The chain recombines TRBV7-9 with TRBJ2-7; the match to TRBD2 covers 9 bases. This CDR3 is 15 amino acids long. Germline CDR1 SEHNR, CDR2 FQNEAQ (reference sequence). The junction had 6 bases not matched to a gene; V was cut back by 4 bases and J by 2 bases. Here the CDR3 reads CASSYPTSGTYEQYF. CDR3 sequence (DNA): TGTGCCAGCAGCTACCCGACTAGCGGTACCTACGAGCAGTACTTC.

The chain combines TRBV5-4 with TRBJ2-5; TRBD2 agrees at 7 bases. The V and J ends lost 0 bases and 5 bases, in that order; junction bases with no gene match: 4. Germline V CDR1 and CDR2: SGHNT, YYREEE (reference sequence). The CDR3 extends over 14 amino acids. The CDR3 protein is CASSLDGGSETQYF. DNA of the CDR3: TGTGCCAGCAGCTTGGACGGCGGGAGTGAGACCCAGTACTTC.

The rearrangement uses TRBV28 and TRBJ1-1; D not resolved. Looked up from germline, CDR1 is MDHEN and CDR2 is SYDVKM. This CDR3 is 11 amino acids long. Trimming cost V 3 bases and J 9 bases, with 8 bases left between them. For the CDR3, the DNA is TGTGCCAGCAGTTTGTTGGGGAAAGCTTTCTTT. This gives the protein CASSLLGKAFF. Variable domain in full (rest from reference TRBV28 and TRBJ1-1): DVKVTQSSRYLVKRTGEKVFLECVQDMDHENMFWYRQDPGLGLRLIYFSYDVKMKEKGDIPEGYSVSREKKERFSLILESASTNQTSMYLCASSLLGKAFFGQGTRLTVV.

This chain links TRBV5-1 with TRBJ2-1; 11 bases fit TRBD2. CDR3 size: 16 residues. V dropped 4 bases and J dropped 4; count of bases not matched to a gene: 7. The V gene's germline CDR1 is SGHRS and CDR2 YFSETQ. The CDR3 sequence is CASSTGTSGLYNEQFF. CDR3 coding DNA: TGCGCCAGCAGCACAGGGACTAGCGGTTTGTACAATGAGCAGTTCTTC. Using reference TRBV5-1 and TRBJ2-1 for the parts outside the CDR3, the full variable domain is KAGVTQTPRYLIKTRGQQVTLSCSPISGHRSVSWYQQTPGQGLQFLFEYFSETQRNKGNFPGRFSGRQFSNSRSEMNVSTLELGDSALYLCASSTGTSGLYNEQFFGPGTRLTVL.

This rearrangement joins TRBV5-4 to TRBJ1-3, with D perhaps matching TRBD1 (5 bases). The ends were cut back, 3 bases at V and 0 bases at J, with 10 bases in the middle. CDR3 length: 15 residues. Germline CDR1 is SGHNT and CDR2 is YYREEE (reference sequence). The CDR3 bases are TGTGCCAGCAGCTCGACGACAGTCTCTGGAAACACCATATATTTT. Its translation: CASSSTTVSGNTIYF.

This chain links TRBV12-5 with TRBJ1-1; maybe TRBD1 (6 bases). V was cut by 1 base and J by 3 bases, with 9 bases left in between. This CDR3 contains 14 residues. Germline CDR1 reads LGHNT; CDR2 reads FRNRAP. CDR3 residues: CASGLGQDYTEAFF. DNA for the CDR3: TGTGCTAGTGGTTTGGGACAGGATTACACTGAAGCTTTCTTT.

The genes are TRBV5-1 and TRBJ1-2; 7 nucleotides agree with TRBD1. The CDR3 is 14 residues long. Per germline, CDR1 SGHRS and CDR2 YFSETQ. J lost 10 bases, V lost 7 bases, and 16 bases had no gene match. The CDR3 spells CASGLYPRQGFYTF. As DNA, the CDR3 is TGCGCCAGCGGTTTGTACCCCCGACAGGGATTCTACACCTTC.

This chain uses TRBV3-1 (or the pseudogene TRBV3-2) with TRBJ2-1; 12 nucleotides line up with TRBD2. Trimming cost V 2 bases and J 7 bases; bases outside gene matches: 6. Germline V lookup: CDR1 LGHDT, CDR2 YNNKEL (reference sequence). The CDR3 covers 16 residues. CDR3 sequence reads: CASSQYLAGGQNEQFF. CDR3 sequence (DNA): TGTGCCAGCAGCCAATACCTAGCGGGGGGGCAGAATGAGCAGTTCTTC.

The chain joins TRBV2 to TRBJ1-3; TRBD1 might be the D (6 bases). Germline V gives CDR1 SNHLY, CDR2 FYNNEI. V was clipped by 4 bases and J by 0 bases, with 13 bases between them. The CDR3 covers 16 residues. The CDR3 loop reads CASSAQGPSSGNTIYF. The CDR3 DNA is TGTGCCAGCAGTGCCCAGGGGCCGAGCTCTGGAAACACCATATATTTT.

The rearrangement links TRBV12-3 or TRBV12-4 to TRBJ2-1; D is unresolved. The CDR3 extends over 12 amino acids. Between the trimmed V and J ends, which lost 3 bases and 10 bases, there was a span of 10 bases. CDR3 amino acids: CASSFLRYEQFF. CDR3 nucleotide sequence: TGTGCCAGCAGTTTCCTTAGGTACGAGCAGTTCTTC.

V is TRBV30 and J is TRBJ2-7; either TRBD1 or TRBD2 may fit D (5 bases each). The CDR3 spans 14 residues. The germline V gene has CDR1 GTSNPN and CDR2 SVGIG (reference sequence). Trimming left V 0 bases short and J 7 bases short, with 16 bases between. This CDR3 reads CAWSVGSGTREQYF. CDR3 sequence (DNA): TGTGCCTGGAGTGTAGGTTCCGGGACCCGGGAGCAGTACTTC.

The rearrangement links TRBV30 to TRBJ1-1; 8 bases map to TRBD1. Germline assignment: CDR1 GTSNPN and CDR2 SVGIG (reference sequence). With V trimmed by 7 bases and J by 4 bases, 11 bases remained unmatched. The length of the CDR3 is 14 residues. The CDR3: CASQQGAGGTEAFF. The DNA of the CDR3 is TGTGCCTCACAGCAGGGGGCCGGGGGCACTGAAGCTTTCTTT. Supplemented by reference TRBV30 and TRBJ1-1, the full variable domain reads SQTIHQWPATLVQPVGSPLSLECTVEGTSNPNLYWYRQAAGRGLQLLFYSVGIGQISSEVPQNLSASRPQDRQFILSSKKLLLSDSGFYLCASQQGAGGTEAFFGQGTRLTVV.

This chain joins TRBV6-5 and TRBJ2-5; 7 bases are shared with TRBD1. Trimming took 7 bases from V and 3 from J; bases not matched to a gene: 5. From germline, CDR1 is MNHEY and CDR2 SVGAGI. There are 13 residues in the CDR3. The CDR3 DNA sequence: TGTGCCAGCACCCCAACAGGGGAAGAGACCCAGTACTTC. Translated: CASTPTGEETQYF.

V usage is TRBV6-5 and J usage is TRBJ2-7, with TRBD1 matching over 7 bases. Germline trimming cut 5 bases from V and 5 bases from J; bases unmatched to any gene: 9. Per the germline V gene, CDR1 is MNHEY and CDR2 is SVGAGI. The CDR3 sequence is 14 residues long. CDR3: CASSPRQGGHEQYF. CDR3 nucleotide sequence: TGTGCCAGCAGTCCCCGACAGGGCGGACACGAGCAGTACTTC.

V usage is TRBV24-1 and J usage is TRBJ2-1; either TRBD1 or TRBD2 may supply D (5 bases each). The CDR3 has 18 amino acids. V was clipped by 2 bases and J by 4 bases, with 20 bases between them. Germline-derived CDR1 and CDR2 are KGHDR and SFDVKD. CDR3 sequence: CATSDSPGAGTLYNEQFF. In nucleotides, the CDR3 is TGTGCCACCAGTGATTCCCCCGGGGCTGGTACCCTTTACAATGAGCAGTTCTTC.

The chain combines TRBV5-4 with TRBJ1-6; D not certain. V lost 2 bases and J lost 3, with 6 bases in between. In germline, CDR1 is SGHNT, CDR2 YYREEE (reference sequence). The length of the CDR3 is 14 residues. This CDR3 reads CASSFVGYNSPLHF. The CDR3 DNA reads as TGTGCCAGCAGCTTTGTGGGCTATAATTCACCCCTCCACTTT.

CDR3 amino acids: CASSFPIGLAVSYNEQFF. CDR3 DNA: TGTGCCAGCAGCTTCCCCATTGGGCTAGCGGTCTCCTACAATGAGCAGTTCTTC. This chain connects TRBV2 to TRBJ2-1, with 7 positions matching TRBD2. From germline, CDR1 is SNHLY and CDR2 FYNNEI. Losses at the gene ends were 6 bases for V and 0 bases for J; bases not matched to a gene: 14. The CDR3 has 18 amino acids.

The V gene is TRBV2, the J gene TRBJ1-6; D uncertain. V was pared by 4 bases and J by 7 bases, with 17 bases between. Germline V lookup: CDR1 SNHLY, CDR2 FYNNEI. The CDR3 totals 16 residues. The CDR3: CASSGESPGLNSPLHF. As DNA, the CDR3 is TGTGCCAGCAGTGGAGAGTCCCCGGGCCTAAATTCACCCCTCCACTTT.